The TCR beta chain under discussion was sequenced for a study of CD8+CD57+ T cells in acquired aplastic anemia. Across the study: The average for DNA from sorted CD4+ and CD8+ cells was 3 to 3.5 ug.

Genomic DNA acted as the template from which TCR beta VDJ combination and CDR3 sequence profiling were carried out. TCRdb re-analysed the reads in MiXCR, keeping a single row per CDR3 protein. The repertoire holds around 120,000 distinct CDR3 sequences, with roughly 40% as singletons. J gave up 7 bases and V 3 bases, and 4 bases lay outside the gene matches. CDR1 and CDR2 from the germline V gene are LGHDT and YNNKEL (reference sequence). The CDR3 length is 15 residues. Patients included in sequencing had previously demonstrated CD8+CD57+ cell expansion by flow cytometry. Blood was sampled before the patients had received any therapy. This clonotype was observed a handful of times. As yet, its antigen is unknown. Overall study results and limits: Patients and controls shared about 30 CD8+ CDR3 sequences.

The V gene is TRBV3-1, the J gene TRBJ1-6; 9 bases agree with TRBD1. The sequencing sample was made of sorted CD4+, CD8+, or CD8+CD57+ T cells (not recorded which) from PBMCs. The TCR originated in a human donor with aplastic anemia. CDR3 DNA sequence: TGTGCCAGCAGCCACGGGACAGGGTGGAATTCACCCCTCCACTTT. It specifies CASSHGTGWNSPLHF.